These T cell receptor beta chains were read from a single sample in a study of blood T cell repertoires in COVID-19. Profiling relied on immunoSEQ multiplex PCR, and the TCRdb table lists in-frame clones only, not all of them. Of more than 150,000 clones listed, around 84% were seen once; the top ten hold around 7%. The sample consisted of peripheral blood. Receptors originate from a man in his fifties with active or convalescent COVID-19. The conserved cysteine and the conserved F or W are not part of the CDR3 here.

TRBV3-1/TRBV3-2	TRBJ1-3	ASSQVGGHSANTIY
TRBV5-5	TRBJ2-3	ASSFTGVRGTDTQY
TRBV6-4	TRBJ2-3	ASSDSVAGGQDTQY
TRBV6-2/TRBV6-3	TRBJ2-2	ASSFNMDRETGELF
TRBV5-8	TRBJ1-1	ASSLVQGALGTEAF
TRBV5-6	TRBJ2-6	ASSRIARGSEANVLT
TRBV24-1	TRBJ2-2	ATSARSGGNTGELF
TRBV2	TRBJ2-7	AGDRDRGGEQY
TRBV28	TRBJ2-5	ASSLSGADLGQY
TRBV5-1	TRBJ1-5	ASSPGTVNQPQH
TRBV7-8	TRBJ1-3	ASSLRSAGGNTIY
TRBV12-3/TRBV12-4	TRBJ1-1	ASSLGRGEAF
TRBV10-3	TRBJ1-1	AISESSESFSTEAF
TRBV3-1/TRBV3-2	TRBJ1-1	ASSPNEAWAGAGTEAF
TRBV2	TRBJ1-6	ASSVGRDWDSPLH
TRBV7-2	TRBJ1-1	ASSLVGGRGRDTEAF
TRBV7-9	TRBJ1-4	ASSARQQANEKLF
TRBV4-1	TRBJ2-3	ASSQDTSGRGTQY
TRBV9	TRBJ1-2	ASSVGVGSYGYT
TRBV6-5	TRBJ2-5	ASTLQQGARETQY
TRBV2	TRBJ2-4	ASRGTNKNIQY
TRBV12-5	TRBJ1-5	ASGGDRGYNQPQH
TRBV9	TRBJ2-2	ASSVGGLAGTTNTGELF
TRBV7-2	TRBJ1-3	ASSFNRAAGNTIY
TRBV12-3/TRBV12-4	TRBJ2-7	ASGRDRIYEQY
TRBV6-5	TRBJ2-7	ASSRSGGREQY
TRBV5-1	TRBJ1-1	ASSPSDRVSTEAF
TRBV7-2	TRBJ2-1	ASTSYSAHNEQF
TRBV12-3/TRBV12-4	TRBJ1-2	ASSSRGSGYT
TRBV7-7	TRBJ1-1	ASSRGVNTEAF
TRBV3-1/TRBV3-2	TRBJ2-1	ASRLARYNEQF
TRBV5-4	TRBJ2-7	ASSSGLKGQY